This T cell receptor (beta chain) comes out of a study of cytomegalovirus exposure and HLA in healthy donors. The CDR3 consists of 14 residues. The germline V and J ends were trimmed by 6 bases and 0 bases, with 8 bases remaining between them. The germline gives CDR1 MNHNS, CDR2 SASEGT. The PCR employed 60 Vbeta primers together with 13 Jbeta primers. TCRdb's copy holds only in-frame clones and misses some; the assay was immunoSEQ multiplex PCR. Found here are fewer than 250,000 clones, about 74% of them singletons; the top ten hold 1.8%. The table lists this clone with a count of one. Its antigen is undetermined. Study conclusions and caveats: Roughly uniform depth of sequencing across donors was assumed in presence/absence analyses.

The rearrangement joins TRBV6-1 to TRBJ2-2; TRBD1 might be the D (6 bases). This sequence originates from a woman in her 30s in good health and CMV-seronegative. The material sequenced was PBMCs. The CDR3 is CASRDSANTGELFF. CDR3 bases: TGTGCCAGCAGGGACAGTGCGAACACCGGGGAGCTGTTTTTT.